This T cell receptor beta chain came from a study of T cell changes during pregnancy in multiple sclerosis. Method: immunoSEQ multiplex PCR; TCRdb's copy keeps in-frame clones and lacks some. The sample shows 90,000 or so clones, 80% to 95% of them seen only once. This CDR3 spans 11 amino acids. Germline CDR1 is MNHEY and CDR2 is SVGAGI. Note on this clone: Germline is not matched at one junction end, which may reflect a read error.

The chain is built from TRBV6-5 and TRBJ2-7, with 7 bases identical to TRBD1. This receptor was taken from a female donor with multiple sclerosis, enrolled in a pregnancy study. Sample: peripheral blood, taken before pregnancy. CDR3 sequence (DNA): TGTGCCAGCAGTGACATGGGACAGTGGAACTTC. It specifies CASSDMGQWNF.